These 30 T cell receptor beta chains originate from one sample sequenced in a study of cytomegalovirus exposure and HLA in healthy donors. Profiled with immunoSEQ multiplex PCR; TCRdb holds only in-frame clones, not every one. Among about 110,000 clones listed, under 97% were seen once. The sequencing input was PBMCs. The receptors were sampled from a woman between 18 and 30 years old in good health and CMV-seronegative.

The J gene is TRBJ1-1, the V gene TRBV6-5; maybe TRBD1 (5 bases). Germline values: CDR1 MNHEY, CDR2 SVGAGI. CDR3 length: 15 residues. V lost 5 bases, J lost 0 bases, and 13 bases lay in between. The CDR3 spells CASSLQVSLNTEAFF. For the CDR3, the DNA is TGTGCCAGCAGTCTACAGGTTTCATTGAACACTGAAGCTTTCTTT.

The rearrangement uses TRBV4-1 and TRBJ2-7; 9 nucleotides agree with TRBD1. V dropped 7 bases and J dropped 5; count of bases not matched to a gene: 12. Germline CDR1 and CDR2: MGHRA and YSYEKL. The CDR3 covers 15 residues. The CDR3 spells CASTSIGTGKDEQYF. The CDR3 nucleotides are TGCGCCAGCACCAGTATTGGGACAGGGAAGGACGAGCAGTACTTC.

The rearrangement links TRBV5-4 to TRBJ2-5; 7 nucleotides line up with TRBD2. Germline assignment: CDR1 SGHNT and CDR2 YYREEE (reference sequence). The V gene end was trimmed by 4 bases and the J gene end by 3 bases; junction bases not matched to a gene: 6. This CDR3 comprises 14 residues. DNA for the CDR3: TGTGCCAGCAGCCTAGCGGAAAACAAAGAGACCCAGTACTTC. Protein product: CASSLAENKETQYF.

The chain joins TRBV7-3 to TRBJ2-2; D is possibly TRBD2 (6 bases). The CDR3 has 14 amino acids. Trimming pared 9 bases from V and 6 bases from J, leaving 17 bases between. Per the germline V gene, CDR1 is SGHTA and CDR2 is FQGTGA. CDR3 protein: CASSQAGVAGELFF. In DNA, the CDR3 is TGTGCCAGTTCGCAAGCGGGCGTTGCCGGGGAGCTGTTTTTT.

V usage is TRBV2 and J usage is TRBJ1-5, with TRBD1 matching 7 bases. Germline V CDR1 and CDR2: SNHLY, FYNNEI. This CDR3 is 18 amino acids long. After removal of 5 bases from V and 0 bases from J, the junction contained 13 bases not matched to a gene. This CDR3 reads CASSRQGPIGHSNQPQHF. CDR3 coding DNA: TGTGCCAGCAGTCGACAGGGCCCGATCGGTCATAGCAATCAGCCCCAGCATTTT.

The rearrangement links TRBV10-3 to TRBJ1-5; 8 nucleotides align to TRBD1. V lost 6 bases to trimming and J lost 3 bases; unmatched junction nucleotides: 4. The length of the CDR3 is 14 residues. CDR1 ENHRY and CDR2 SYGVKD come from the germline V gene. CDR3 in amino acids: CAIRTQGANQPQHF. Here the CDR3 DNA reads TGTGCCATCAGGACGCAGGGGGCCAATCAGCCCCAGCATTTT.

The CDR3 DNA follows: TGTGCCAGCAACACCGGGACAGGGGAAAAGGACACTGAAGCTTTCTTT. Protein product: CASNTGTGEKDTEAFF. The chain recombines TRBV5-4 with TRBJ1-1; 10 bases align to TRBD1. The CDR3 has 16 amino acids. Trimming at V came to 6 bases and at J to 3 bases, leaving 11 bases not matched to a gene. From germline, CDR1 is SGHNT and CDR2 YYREEE (reference sequence).

In this sample, this clone turned up once. The rearrangement uses TRBV28 and TRBJ1-2, with TRBD1 matching 9 bases. Losses at the gene ends were 4 bases for V and 4 bases for J; bases not matched to a gene: 10. Germline values: CDR1 MDHEN, CDR2 SYDVKM. CDR3 length: 16 residues. CDR3 nucleotide sequence: TGTGCCAGCAGTTCCTCCGGGACAGGGTCCATCTATGGCTACACCTTC. Residues: CASSSSGTGSIYGYTF.

The genes are TRBV4-2 and TRBJ2-5, with D possibly TRBD2 on 5 matching bases. V gave up 0 bases and J gave up 4 bases, with 12 bases separating them. The CDR3 is 15 amino acids. From germline, CDR1 is LGHNA and CDR2 YNFKEQ. The CDR3 nucleotides are TGTGCCAGCAGCCAAGATGTCGGCGGGCTAGAGACCCAGTACTTC. It specifies CASSQDVGGLETQYF.

The chain links TRBV7-2 to TRBJ2-6; no clear D. The CDR3 runs 18 residues. CDR1 and CDR2 from the germline V gene are SGHTA and FQGNSA. The germline V and J ends were trimmed by 1 base and 0 bases, with 13 bases remaining between them. The CDR3: CASSLETPGYSGANVLTF. The CDR3 DNA follows: TGTGCCAGCAGCTTAGAAACCCCGGGTTACTCTGGGGCCAACGTCCTGACTTTC.

This chain connects TRBV6-5 to TRBJ1-4; 8 bases fit TRBD1. Germline V gene data show CDR1 as MNHEY and CDR2 as SVGAGI. With V trimmed by 2 bases and J by 8 bases, 7 bases remained unmatched. The CDR3 is 15 residues long. The CDR3: CASSYIGQGAEKLFF. CDR3 bases: TGTGCCAGCAGTTACATTGGACAGGGCGCCGAAAAACTGTTTTTT.

In nucleotides, the CDR3 is TGTGCCAGCAGCGAGGGACAGCTGAACACTGAAGCTTTCTTT. As protein: CASSEGQLNTEAFF. J is TRBJ1-1 and V is TRBV5-5, with 7 bases identical to TRBD1. The CDR3 consists of 14 residues. The J segment lost 0 bases and the V segment lost 4 bases, leaving 3 bases of the junction unmatched. Germline CDR1 and CDR2: SGHKS and YYEKEE (reference sequence).

The J gene is TRBJ2-1, the V gene TRBV28; TRBD1 agrees at 8 bases. From germline, CDR1 is MDHEN and CDR2 SYDVKM. The CDR3 loop spans 14 amino acids. The junction had 12 bases not matched to a gene; V was cut back by 5 bases and J by 12 bases. This CDR3 is CASSVTGVYLVQFF. The CDR3 coding sequence is TGTGCCAGCAGTGTGACAGGGGTGTACCTCGTGCAGTTCTTC.

With regard to this clone: At the DNA level, this CDR3 is encoded by other sequences in the same sample as well. This chain links TRBV9 with TRBJ2-3; 10 nucleotides agree with TRBD2. The germline CDR1 and CDR2 sequences are SGDLS and YYNGEE. The ends lost 0 bases at V and 0 bases at J; junction bases unmatched: 4. The CDR3 has 17 amino acids. The DNA for the CDR3 is TGTGCCAGCAGCGTAGTGGCTAGCGGGGGTAGCACAGATACGCAGTATTTT. Amino acid sequence: CASSVVASGGSTDTQYF.

The CDR3 DNA reads TGTGCCAGCAGCGTAGGAGGGCCCGGTGAAGCTTTCTTT. As protein: CASSVGGPGEAFF. V is TRBV9 and J is TRBJ1-1; no definite D call. The CDR3 loop spans 13 amino acids. V was pared by 0 bases and J by 7 bases, with 10 bases between. Germline-derived CDR1 and CDR2 are SGDLS and YYNGEE.

The J gene is TRBJ2-1, the V gene TRBV4-1; D is uncertain. The CDR3 has 14 residues. V was shortened by 1 base and J by 10 bases, with 14 bases between the two germline ends. Germline-derived CDR1 and CDR2 are MGHRA and YSYEKL. This CDR3 reads CASSQGPLGGEQFF. In DNA form, the CDR3 reads TGCGCCAGCAGCCAAGGGCCTCTAGGTGGCGAGCAGTTCTTC.

The CDR3, as DNA: TGTGCCAGCAGTCCGATCGGGGGGGACCAAGAGACCCAGTACTTC. Its protein is CASSPIGGDQETQYF. This chain links TRBV28 with TRBJ2-5; 8 nucleotides line up with TRBD2. V lost 5 bases and J lost 0; bases outside the gene matches: 5. CDR3 size: 15 residues. The germline CDR1 and CDR2 sequences are MDHEN and SYDVKM.

The chain links TRBV6-1 to TRBJ1-4; 9 bases are shared with TRBD1. The CDR3 runs to 15 residues. V shed 4 bases and J 6 bases; nucleotides not matched to a gene: 6. The germline V gene has CDR1 MNHNS and CDR2 SASEGT. The CDR3 coding sequence is TGTGCCAGCAGTGCGGGGACAGGGAGATATGAAAAACTGTTTTTT. It translates to CASSAGTGRYEKLFF.

The chain couples TRBV6-1 to TRBJ2-7, with D perhaps TRBD1 (5 bases). The V gene lost 2 bases and the J gene lost 2 bases, with 10 bases spanning the gap. In germline, CDR1 is MNHNS, CDR2 SASEGT. The CDR3 contains 14 residues. CDR3 DNA sequence: TGTGCCAGCAGTGAACAGGGAAATGCCTACGAGCAGTACTTC. It yields the protein CASSEQGNAYEQYF.

The chain carries TRBV6-5 and TRBJ1-1, with D uncertain. This CDR3 region has 14 residues. Germline loops: CDR1 MNHEY, CDR2 SVGAGI. Trimming shortened V by 2 bases and J by 0 bases, and 7 bases separated the two germline ends. CDR3 residues: CASSYSQVNTEAFF. The CDR3 DNA reads TGTGCCAGCAGTTACAGCCAGGTGAACACTGAAGCTTTCTTT.

This sequence joins TRBV6-1 and TRBJ1-6; 7 bases line up with TRBD1. The length of the CDR3 is 16 residues. CDR1 and CDR2 (germline): MNHNS, SASEGT. Trimming cost V 3 bases and J 9 bases; bases outside gene matches: 11. The chain's CDR3 is CASSEKQGIRSSPLHF. CDR3 bases: TGTGCCAGCAGTGAGAAACAGGGGATAAGAAGTTCACCCCTCCACTTT.

V is TRBV7-8 and J is TRBJ2-1; 12 bases agree with TRBD2. This CDR3 is built from 16 residues. Trimming cost V 5 bases and J 10 bases; bases outside gene matches: 12. Germline lookup yields CDR1 SGHVS and CDR2 FQNEAQ. For the CDR3, the DNA is TGTGCCAGCAGCATCTCTAGCGGGGGGGCCCTTTCCGAGCAGTTCTTC. It encodes CASSISSGGALSEQFF.

V and J are TRBV10-2 and TRBJ2-7, with TRBD2 matching 11 bases. CDR3 length: 13 residues. CDR1 is WSHSY and CDR2 is SAAADI in the germline V gene. Trimming cost V 6 bases and J 3 bases; bases outside gene matches: 1. For the CDR3, the DNA is TGCGCCAGCAGGACTAGCGGGGACTACGAGCAGTACTTC. This codes for CASRTSGDYEQYF.

V and J are TRBV5-1 and TRBJ1-2; TRBD1 agrees at 7 bases. Per germline, CDR1 SGHRS and CDR2 YFSETQ. V lost 6 bases and J lost 10; bases outside the gene matches: 18. CDR3 length: 15 residues. The CDR3 sequence is CASTPSTGSVVPYTF. For the CDR3, the DNA is TGCGCCAGCACCCCCTCGACAGGGTCCGTGGTTCCCTACACCTTC.

The genes are TRBV18 and TRBJ1-3; D ambiguous. V lost 6 bases, J lost 1 base, and 19 bases lay in between. The length of the CDR3 is 17 residues. Germline V gives CDR1 KGHSH, CDR2 LQKENI. CDR3 nucleotides: TGTGCCAGCTCGGGCGGGTGGCTCGAGCTATCTGGAAACACCATATATTTT. It specifies CASSGGWLELSGNTIYF.

The chain combines TRBV5-1 with TRBJ1-1; possible D gene TRBD1, 5 bases. The CDR3 extends over 17 amino acids. Per germline, CDR1 SGHRS and CDR2 YFSETQ. Trimming pared 3 bases from V and 1 base from J, leaving 19 bases between. CDR3 amino acids: CASSSPWGDLANTEAFF. In nucleotides, the CDR3 is TGCGCCAGCAGCTCCCCCTGGGGGGATTTGGCGAACACTGAAGCTTTCTTT.

The chain carries TRBV29-1 and TRBJ2-2, with no clear D. This CDR3 is built from 16 residues. Trimming left V 2 bases short and J 0 bases short, with 13 bases between. The germline V gene has CDR1 SQVTM and CDR2 ANQGSEA. The DNA for the CDR3 is TGCAGCGTTGAATTTCTGAAAACTGCGAACACCGGGGAGCTGTTTTTT. As protein: CSVEFLKTANTGELFF.

This chain joins TRBV19 and TRBJ1-5; D not resolved. V was clipped by 4 bases and J by 4 bases, with 8 bases between them. The CDR3 has 13 residues. Germline CDR1 and CDR2: LNHDA and SQIVND (reference sequence). CDR3 region: CASSTLRNQPQHF. In DNA, the CDR3 is TGTGCCAGTAGTACCCTGCGAAATCAGCCCCAGCATTTT.

The rearrangement links TRBV29-1 to TRBJ2-5; no definite D call. Trimming removed 2 bases at V and 3 bases at J, with 10 bases between. CDR1 SQVTM and CDR2 ANQGSEA come from the germline V gene. The CDR3 totals 13 residues. CDR3 coding DNA: TGCAGCGTTGAAAACAACGTCAAAGAGACCCAGTACTTC. This sequence encodes CSVENNVKETQYF.

The chain joins TRBV28 to TRBJ1-6; D gene unclear. Germline V gene data show CDR1 as MDHEN and CDR2 as SYDVKM. The CDR3 covers 15 residues. Trimming shortened V by 6 bases and J by 9 bases, and 18 bases separated the two germline ends. CDR3 residues: CASRDHIVSGSPLHF. The CDR3 region has the DNA TGTGCCAGCAGGGACCACATCGTCAGCGGTTCACCCCTCCACTTT.